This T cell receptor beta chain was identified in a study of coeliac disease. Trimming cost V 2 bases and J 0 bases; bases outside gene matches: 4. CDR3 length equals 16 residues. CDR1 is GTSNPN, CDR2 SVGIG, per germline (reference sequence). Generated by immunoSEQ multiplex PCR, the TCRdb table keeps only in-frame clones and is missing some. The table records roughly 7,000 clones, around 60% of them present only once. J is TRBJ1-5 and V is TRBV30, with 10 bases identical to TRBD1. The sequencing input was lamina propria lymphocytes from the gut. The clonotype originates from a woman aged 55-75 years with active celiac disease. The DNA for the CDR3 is TGTGCCTGGAGTATGGGACAGGGGATTAGCAATCAGCCCCAGCATTTT. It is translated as CAWSMGQGISNQPQHF.